These 30 T cell receptor beta chains came from one sample sequenced in a study of molecular identifiers for immune sequencing clone quantification. A single record per CDR3 protein comes from TCRdb applying MiXCR to the PCR reads. Among around 460,000 distinct CDR3 sequences listed, about 21% were seen once. The sequenced material came from naive CD8+ T cells from blood, with Jurkat cell RNA spiked in. The subset is: FACS-sorted CD8+CD4-CCR7+CD45RA+ naive T cells. Receptors originate from a human donor in good health. Some libraries in this study had Jurkat cell RNA spiked in.

A word on this clonotype: A much larger clone lies one base from this, so it may be a read error. This chain connects TRBV30 to TRBJ2-3, with D possibly TRBD1 on 5 matching bases. The J call is doubtful: the DNA matches TRBJ1-5 better. Germline-derived CDR1 and CDR2 are GTSNPN and SVGIG (reference sequence). The CDR3 consists of 13 residues. CDR3 sequence reads: CAWNQGNADTQHF. The DNA of the CDR3 is TGTGCCTGGAATCAGGGAAACGCAGATACGCAGCATTTT.

This clonotype was counted a few times. This chain uses TRBV20-1 with TRBJ2-3, with 10 bases that match TRBD2. The J segment lost 6 bases and the V segment lost 1 base, leaving 16 bases of the junction unmatched. The CDR3 is 18 residues long. Germline loops: CDR1 DFQATT, CDR2 SNEGSKA (reference sequence). Written as DNA, the CDR3 is TGCAGTGCTAGAGCGTATCTAGCGGGGGCCTCCACTTCGGATACGCAGTATTTT. Its protein product is CSARAYLAGASTSDTQYF.

J is TRBJ2-7 and V is TRBV5-1, with D uncertain. Germline CDR1 SGHRS, CDR2 YFSETQ. Trimming removed 4 bases from V and 3 bases from J, with 11 bases in between. The CDR3 loop spans 13 amino acids. The CDR3 is CASSGMALYEQYF. Written as DNA, the CDR3 is TGCGCCAGCAGCGGCATGGCCCTCTACGAGCAGTACTTC.

This clonotype was recorded many times. The V gene is TRBV12-3 or TRBV12-4, the J gene TRBJ2-7; TRBD1 matches 7 bases. Trimming removed 2 bases from V and 3 bases from J; junction bases left unmatched: 4. This CDR3 has 14 amino acids. The CDR3 DNA reads TGTGCCAGCAGTTTATCGCCAGGGGGCTACGAGCAGTACTTC. Translated, it gives CASSLSPGGYEQYF.

To note about this clonotype: Possible read error: a much larger clone is one base away. The chain links TRBV2 to TRBJ2-1; D remains ambiguous. The germline gives CDR1 SNHLY, CDR2 FYNNEI. This CDR3 spans 13 amino acids. V was clipped by 6 bases and J by 0 bases, with 6 bases between them. CDR3 sequence: CASRESSYNEQFF. The CDR3 DNA is TGTGCCAGCAGGGAGAGCTCCTACAATGAGCAGTTCTTC.

This clonotype has more than one count but fewer than ten. V is TRBV29-1 and J is TRBJ2-7, with D possibly matching TRBD1 (6 bases). CDR1 and CDR2 (germline): SQVTM, ANQGSEA. The CDR3 totals 13 residues. Trimming stripped 0 bases from V and 1 base from J, with 7 bases between. The CDR3 DNA follows: TGCAGCGTTGAAGAAGGACAGTCCTACGAGCAGTACTTC. It is translated as CSVEEGQSYEQYF.

The table lists this clonotype with many counts. J is TRBJ2-3 and V is TRBV6-5; D call uncertain. The CDR3 has 14 amino acids. With 10 bases removed from V and 4 bases from J, the gap between germline ends came to 18 bases. CDR1 is MNHEY and CDR2 is SVGAGI in the germline V gene. In DNA, the CDR3 is TGTGCCACTTCGCCGACCTCACCCTCAGATACGCAGTATTTT. Protein: CATSPTSPSDTQYF.

The DNA of the CDR3 is TGTGCCAGCAGCTCTACCGGACTAGCGGGAGGACCCGGGGAGCTGTTTTTT. Translating gives CASSSTGLAGGPGELFF. The J gene is TRBJ2-2, the V gene TRBV28; 14 nucleotides match TRBD2. The CDR3 has 17 amino acids. Germline CDR1 and CDR2: MDHEN and SYDVKM. V lost 6 bases to trimming and J lost 6 bases; unmatched junction nucleotides: 9.

The chain is built from TRBV9 and TRBJ2-2; 7 bases are shared with TRBD1. The germline gives CDR1 SGDLS, CDR2 YYNGEE. V trimming: 3 bases; J trimming: 1 base; junction bases outside the gene matches: 18. This CDR3 spans 20 amino acids. The CDR3 spells CASSASVRRGQSLNTGELFF. DNA of the CDR3: TGTGCCAGCAGCGCCTCTGTGCGTCGGGGACAGTCCCTGAACACCGGGGAGCTGTTTTTT.

This clonotype was detected only a few times. The chain couples TRBV7-9 to TRBJ1-4, with 8 bases aligning to TRBD1. J lost 5 bases, V lost 8 bases, and 10 bases had no gene match. This CDR3 is built from 15 residues. Germline CDR1 and CDR2: SEHNR and FQNEAQ (reference sequence). CDR3 DNA sequence: TGTGCCAGCCCCTCGGGCAGGGGGCGAAATGAAAAACTGTTTTTT. Residues: CASPSGRGRNEKLFF.

This clonotype was observed a handful of times. The V gene is TRBV11-2, the J gene TRBJ2-1; the match to TRBD1 covers 7 bases. The CDR3 is made up of 15 amino acids. Trimming at V came to 1 base and at J to 7 bases, leaving 7 bases not matched to a gene. The germline gives CDR1 SGHAT, CDR2 FQNNGV. The CDR3: CASSLARTGENEQFF. CDR3 nucleotides: TGTGCCAGCAGCTTAGCGCGTACAGGGGAGAATGAGCAGTTCTTC. Supplemented by reference TRBV11-2 and TRBJ2-1, the full variable domain reads EAGVAQSPRYKIIEKRQSVAFWCNPISGHATLYWYQQILGQGPKLLIQFQNNGVVDDSQLPKDRFSAERLKGVDSTLKIQPAKLEDSAVYLCASSLARTGENEQFFGPGTRLTVL.

This sequence joins TRBV5-6 and TRBJ2-1; perhaps TRBD1 as D (6 bases). This CDR3 has 15 amino acids. The V end lost 2 bases, the J end lost 0 bases, and 9 bases lay between the germline ends. CDR1 and CDR2 from the germline V gene are SGHDT and YYEEEE. The CDR3 loop is CASSFRDNSYNEQFF. The CDR3 nucleotides read TGTGCCAGCAGCTTTCGGGACAACTCCTACAATGAGCAGTTCTTC.

Comments on this clonotype: A much larger clone differs by one base, so this may be a read error. The genes are TRBV4-1 and TRBJ2-7; D possibly uses TRBD1 or TRBD2 (5 bases each). Germline CDR1 and CDR2: MGHRA and YSYEKL. CDR3 length: 14 residues. V lost 1 base to trimming and J lost 3 bases, with 10 bases between them. The CDR3 DNA reads TGCGCCAGCAGCCAAGTCAGGGACCGCTACGAGCAGTACTTC. It specifies CASSQVRDRYEQYF.

There are a few counts of this clonotype. The V call is TRBV30, the J call TRBJ2-7; TRBD2 is a possible D gene (6 bases). Germline V gene sequence: CDR1 GTSNPN, CDR2 SVGIG (reference sequence). The CDR3 spans 15 residues. The V end lost 2 bases, the J end lost 7 bases, and 21 bases lay between the germline ends. DNA for the CDR3: TGTGCCTGGAGTTTTCCGGGAGAACTGGGCTGGGAGCAGTACTTC. Amino acid sequence: CAWSFPGELGWEQYF.

With respect to this clonotype: One base away lies a much larger clone, so this may be a sequencing read error. V is TRBV20-1 and J is TRBJ2-3; TRBD2 aligns across 9 bases. The CDR3 loop spans 18 amino acids. Germline V gene lookup returns CDR1 DFQATT and CDR2 SNEGSKA (reference sequence). The CDR3 sequence: CGARATGLALRSTDTQYF. The CDR3, as DNA: TGCGGTGCTAGAGCTACGGGACTAGCTCTTCGAAGCACAGATACGCAGTATTTT.

There are a few counts of this clonotype. The chain combines TRBV19 with TRBJ1-5; D unresolved. This CDR3 is 16 amino acids long. Trimming pared 1 base from V and 4 bases from J, leaving 14 bases between. Germline CDR1 reads LNHDA; CDR2 reads SQIVND (reference sequence). DNA of the CDR3: TGTGCCAGTAGTATAGGGTTCGTTCGGGGTAATCAGCCCCAGCATTTT. Residues: CASSIGFVRGNQPQHF. The full variable domain, its missing parts supplied by reference TRBV19 and TRBJ1-5, is DGGITQSPKYLFRKEGQNVTLSCEQNLNHDAMYWYRQDPGQGLRLIYYSQIVNDFQKGDIAEGYSVSREKKESFPLTVTSAQKNPTAFYLCASSIGFVRGNQPQHFGDGTRLSIL.

Ten or more counts support this clonotype. The genes are TRBV12-5 and TRBJ1-1; D remains unclear. This CDR3 is 12 amino acids long. Trimming left V 6 bases short and J 7 bases short, with 12 bases between. Germline loops: CDR1 LGHNT, CDR2 FRNRAP. In DNA form, the CDR3 reads TGTGCTAGTGGCCGGGGTGCGGTTGAAGCTTTCTTT. It yields the protein CASGRGAVEAFF.

The J gene is TRBJ2-5, the V gene TRBV18; D is possibly TRBD1 (6 bases). The ends were cut back, 8 bases at V and 5 bases at J, with 24 bases in the middle. Looked up from germline, CDR1 is KGHSH and CDR2 is LQKENI. The CDR3 runs 16 residues. The CDR3 here is CASIRLPTGTFETQYF. As DNA, the CDR3 is TGTGCCAGCATACGCCTCCCCACAGGGACGTTTGAGACCCAGTACTTC. The whole variable domain, filled in from reference TRBV18 and TRBJ2-5, reads NAGVMQNPRHLVRRRGQEARLRCSPMKGHSHVYWYRQLPEEGLKFMVYLQKENIIDESGMPKERFSAEFPKEGPSILRIQQVVRGDSAAYFCASIRLPTGTFETQYFGPGTRLLVL.

Ten or more counts support this clonotype. The chain uses TRBV29-1 and TRBJ2-7; D is uncertain. Germline V gene lookup returns CDR1 SQVTM and CDR2 ANQGSEA. V was cut by 7 bases and J by 3 bases, with 7 bases left in between. The CDR3 runs 10 residues. CDR3 loop: CSAVGYEQYF. The CDR3, as DNA: TGCAGCGCTGTCGGCTACGAGCAGTACTTC.

This clonotype was observed a handful of times. This chain connects TRBV5-1 to TRBJ1-4; a possible D gene is TRBD1 (5 bases). This CDR3 region has 16 residues. V lost 0 bases to trimming and J lost 2 bases, with 11 bases between them. Germline CDR1 reads SGHRS; CDR2 reads YFSETQ. CDR3 residues: CASSLAQGATNEKLFF. The CDR3 nucleotides read TGCGCCAGCAGCTTGGCCCAGGGTGCGACTAATGAAAAACTGTTTTTT.

The sample holds many counts of this clonotype. This chain connects TRBV28 to TRBJ1-1; D possibly corresponds to TRBD1 (6 bases). The CDR3 consists of 14 residues. Germline V lookup: CDR1 MDHEN, CDR2 SYDVKM. Deletions cut 3 bases from V and 5 bases from J, with 13 bases between. The CDR3 DNA reads as TGTGCCAGCAGTTTCCGGGGGGCGCAGACTGAAGCTTTCTTT. Amino acid sequence: CASSFRGAQTEAFF.

V is TRBV27 and J is TRBJ2-7; 11 bases are a match to TRBD1. Germline CDR1 and CDR2: MNHEY and SMNVEV (reference sequence). With V trimmed by 6 bases and J by 5 bases, 6 bases remained unmatched. This CDR3 comprises 14 residues. The CDR3 DNA follows: TGTGCCAGCAGAGACTGGACAGGGGGCCACGAGCAGTACTTC. It encodes CASRDWTGGHEQYF.

Notes on this clonotype: The junction departs from germline at one end; a sequencing error may be responsible. The chain carries TRBV5-4 and TRBJ2-7, with no clear D. CDR1 is SGHNT, CDR2 YYREEE, per germline (reference sequence). The CDR3 runs 11 residues. The CDR3 bases are TGTGCCAGCAGCTTAACCTACGTGCAGTACTTC. Residues: CASSLTYVQYF.

This clonotype was counted at least ten times. This CDR3 reads CASTVVGTGTEQYF. CDR3 sequence (DNA): TGTGCCAGCACCGTCGTTGGGACAGGGACCGAGCAGTACTTC. This chain connects TRBV6-1 to TRBJ2-7; 9 bases fit TRBD1. CDR1 MNHNS and CDR2 SASEGT come from the germline V gene. V lost 7 bases to trimming and J lost 6 bases; unmatched junction nucleotides: 10. The CDR3 totals 14 residues.

This clonotype occurred many times. The chain recombines TRBV4-3 with TRBJ2-1; 12 bases line up with TRBD1. The CDR3 sequence is 16 residues long. Germline V gives CDR1 LGHNA, CDR2 YSLEER. Trimming removed 0 bases from V and 8 bases from J; junction bases left unmatched: 5. CDR3 sequence: CASSQDWDRGQDEQFF. The CDR3 nucleotides are TGCGCCAGCAGCCAAGACTGGGACAGGGGGCAGGATGAGCAGTTCTTC.

With regard to this clonotype: A much larger clone lies one base from this, so it may be a read error. The V call is TRBV28, the J call TRBJ2-7, with 10 bases matching TRBD2. The CDR3 runs to 14 residues. Germline loops: CDR1 MDHEN, CDR2 SYDVKM. The CDR3 is CVSKPRTSGYEQYF. CDR3 nucleotide sequence: TGTGTCAGCAAACCTAGGACTAGCGGCTACGAGCAGTACTTC.

The table lists this clonotype with a few counts. The gene calls are TRBV6-1 and TRBJ2-5; the match to TRBD1 covers 8 bases. CDR1 MNHNS and CDR2 SASEGT come from the germline V gene. Trimming removed 8 bases from V and 2 bases from J; junction bases left unmatched: 4. CDR3 length: 13 residues. CDR3 loop: CASPGTGQETQYF. The CDR3 DNA follows: TGTGCCAGCCCTGGGACAGGACAAGAGACCCAGTACTTC.

This clonotype was picked up one time. This sequence joins TRBV2 and TRBJ2-2; D not certain. The CDR3 runs to 15 residues. Germline loops: CDR1 SNHLY, CDR2 FYNNEI. The ends were cut back, 6 bases at V and 0 bases at J, with 11 bases in the middle. In nucleotides, the CDR3 is TGTGCCAGCAGACCCCGACAACCGAACACCGGGGAGCTGTTTTTT. It codes for CASRPRQPNTGELFF.

Regarding this clonotype: Compared with germline, one end of the junction differs, possibly owing to a read error. This chain links TRBV5-3 with TRBJ2-5, with D perhaps matching TRBD2 (6 bases). TRBV5-3 is designated an ORF whose function remains uncertain. The CDR3 covers 18 residues. The DNA of the CDR3 is TGTGCCAGCAGCTGGGGGGACTTAAACGGAGTGGCGCAAGAGACCCAGTACTTC. As protein: CASSWGDLNGVAQETQYF.

This clonotype was seen a handful of times. The V gene is TRBV3-1, the J gene TRBJ1-6; D might be TRBD1 (5 bases). Trimming removed 0 bases at V and 2 bases at J, with 14 bases between. The germline gives CDR1 LGHDT, CDR2 YNNKEL (reference sequence). This CDR3 has 18 amino acids. The CDR3 region is CASSQDTGVAAYNSPLHF. CDR3 in DNA: TGTGCCAGCAGCCAAGATACGGGGGTGGCTGCCTATAATTCACCCCTCCACTTT.